This T cell receptor beta chain was found in a study of breast tumors, draining lymph nodes, adjacent tissues. Study outcomes and limitations: Data fit most tumor T cells coming from lymph node, expanding in tumor. Data only fit, rather than demonstrated, lymph node origin of most tumor T cells. Luminal-like breast cancer showed significantly higher tumor–nontumor repertoire similarity than basal-like.

Germline V gene sequence: CDR1 LNHNV, CDR2 YYDKDF (reference sequence). The CDR3 is 15 amino acids. Trimming cost V 0 bases and J 7 bases; bases outside gene matches: 6. TCRdb recomputed calls from the multiplex PCR reads with MiXCR, one row per CDR3 protein. Among about 230,000 distinct CDR3 sequences listed, roughly 32% were seen once. This clonotype was counted many times. What it recognizes is unknown. Samples came from axillary lymph nodes draining the breast cancer. This chain uses TRBV15 with TRBJ1-2; 9 bases are shared with TRBD1. Sequenced input: axillary lymph node tissue. This receptor was taken from a female donor with breast cancer. Some clones in this sample may be carry-over from other donors' samples. The CDR3 loop is CATSRDGQGSSGYTF. For the CDR3, the DNA is TGTGCCACCAGCAGAGACGGACAGGGGTCATCTGGCTACACCTTC.